This T cell receptor (beta chain) was documented in a study of technical replicates of blood from a few donors. Looked up from germline, CDR1 is MGHRA and CDR2 is YSYEKL. The junction had 3 bases not matched to a gene; V was cut back by 4 bases and J by 3 bases. The CDR3 sequence is 14 residues long. The sample holds one count of this clone. The repertoire was sequenced with immunoSEQ multiplex PCR; TCRdb's copy has only in-frame clones and lacks some. The sample holds 13,000 or so clones; approximately 95% are singletons and the top ten take approximately 6%. The J gene is TRBJ1-5, the V gene TRBV4-1, with 7 bases fitting TRBD1. This clonotype was sampled from a human donor in good health. Sequencing was carried out using PBMCs. In DNA, the CDR3 is TGCGCCAGCAGCCGGGACAGCCTCAATCAGCCCCAGCATTTT. Residues: CASSRDSLNQPQHF.